The 9 T cell receptor beta chains below were found in one sample sequenced in a study of persistence of HIV-infected CD4 T cells. For these receptors, no antigen is known. An overlapping HIV-1 Gag peptide pool stimulated these cells at roughly 1 ug/peptide/mL. Memory cells lacking CD40L and CD69 with high CD45RO were sorted. Sequencing used immunoSEQ version 4 in survey mode. The protocol was immunoSEQ multiplex PCR, while the TCRdb copy is restricted to in-frame clones and leaves out a portion. The sample lists 35,000 to 45,000 clones; over 75% were seen once. This specimen was cultured CD4+ T cells from PBMCs, taken from a patient who received antiretroviral therapy. These receptors all stem from an adult with HIV. The donor label of this sample is uncertain.

V usage is TRBV6-1 and J usage is TRBJ2-7, with 7 positions matching TRBD1. V lost 3 bases to trimming and J lost 6 bases; unmatched junction nucleotides: 5. The CDR3 has 13 amino acids. Germline CDR1 reads MNHNS; CDR2 reads SASEGT. The DNA of the CDR3 is TGTGCCAGCAGTGAGGGACAGCTCCCCGAGCAGTACTTC. Amino acids: CASSEGQLPEQYF.

The rearrangement uses TRBV2 and TRBJ1-1; D unclear. This CDR3 is 14 amino acids long. Germline V CDR1 and CDR2: SNHLY, FYNNEI. V was trimmed by 5 bases and J by 0 bases, leaving 10 bases between them. CDR3 protein: CASSTGRMNTEAFF. CDR3 nucleotides: TGTGCCAGCAGTACCGGACGGATGAACACTGAAGCTTTCTTT. Supplemented by reference TRBV2 and TRBJ1-1, the full variable domain reads EPEVTQTPSHQVTQMGQEVILRCVPISNHLYFYWYRQILGQKVEFLVSFYNNEISEKSEIFDDQFSVERPDGSNFTLKIRSTKLEDSAMYFCASSTGRMNTEAFFGQGTRLTVV.

The chain has TRBV5-8 and TRBJ1-2, with 11 bases fitting TRBD1. CDR1 and CDR2 (germline): SGHTS, YDEGEE. With 4 bases clipped from V and 4 bases from J, the junction kept 9 bases outside the gene matches. This CDR3 contains 16 residues. This CDR3 reads CASSRWTGGASYGYTF. Written as DNA, the CDR3 is TGTGCCAGCAGCAGATGGACAGGGGGCGCTAGCTATGGCTACACCTTC.

This chain joins TRBV19 and TRBJ2-3; 8 positions match TRBD2. The CDR3 runs 14 residues. V lost 3 bases to trimming and J lost 6 bases; unmatched junction nucleotides: 5. Germline assignment: CDR1 LNHDA and CDR2 SQIVND (reference sequence). DNA for the CDR3: TGTGCCAGTAGTATCGGGACTAGGGGCGATACGCAGTATTTT. Its translation: CASSIGTRGDTQYF.

The CDR3 spells CAIRNRDSVSYEQYF. The CDR3 coding sequence is TGTGCCATCAGAAACAGGGATTCAGTATCCTACGAGCAGTACTTC. The V gene is TRBV10-3, the J gene TRBJ2-7, with D perhaps TRBD1 (6 bases). The CDR3 contains 15 residues. V was trimmed by 6 bases and J by 1 base, leaving 16 bases between them. Looked up from germline, CDR1 is ENHRY and CDR2 is SYGVKD.

The CDR3 nucleotides read TGTGCCAGCAGCCAAGATAAATATAGGGGCGGATGGAACACCGGGGAGCTGTTTTTT. Its translation: CASSQDKYRGGWNTGELFF. The chain carries TRBV3-1 (or the pseudogene TRBV3-2) and TRBJ2-2, with a tentative D call TRBD1 (5 bases). The germline V and J ends were trimmed by 0 bases and 1 base, with 18 bases remaining between them. Germline V gives CDR1 LGHDT, CDR2 YNNKEL (reference sequence). The CDR3 covers 19 residues.

The rearrangement links TRBV2 to TRBJ2-7; 8 positions match TRBD1. V lost 8 bases, J lost 0 bases, and 27 bases stayed unmatched. CDR1 is SNHLY, CDR2 FYNNEI, per germline. The CDR3 extends over 21 amino acids. The chain's CDR3 is CASGWTGRNKASSSSSYEQYF. CDR3 sequence (DNA): TGTGCCAGCGGGTGGACAGGGAGAAATAAGGCTAGCTCCTCGAGCTCCTACGAGCAGTACTTC.

In this sample, this clone turned up a few times. This chain joins TRBV9 and TRBJ2-5; tentative D call: TRBD1 (6 bases). Germline V gene sequence: CDR1 SGDLS, CDR2 YYNGEE. V was shortened by 0 bases and J by 6 bases, with 12 bases between the two germline ends. The CDR3 has 14 residues. The CDR3 DNA is TGTGCCAGCAGCGTAGGGGGGCGTGGGAAGACCCAGTACTTC. This sequence encodes CASSVGGRGKTQYF.

The J gene is TRBJ2-7, the V gene TRBV5-1; D gene uncertain. The CDR3 has 14 residues. The V end lost 0 bases, the J end lost 2 bases, and 9 bases lay between the germline ends. Germline-derived CDR1 and CDR2 are SGHRS and YFSETQ. CDR3 protein: CASSLDQYTYEQYF. CDR3 DNA sequence: TGCGCCAGCAGCTTGGACCAGTACACCTACGAGCAGTACTTC.